This paragraph reports one TCR beta chain. What it binds is not known. The data belong to a study of T cell responses to AZD1222 COVID-19 vaccine. Points from the study as a whole: Spike-specific TCRs gained breadth and depth after people received two AZD1222 doses.

Profiling relied on immunoSEQ multiplex PCR, and the TCRdb table lists in-frame clones only, not all of them. This table has 120,000 or so clones, approximately 85% appearing once. Germline CDR1 reads MNHEY; CDR2 reads SVGAGI. J gave up 0 bases and V 4 bases, and 5 bases lay outside the gene matches. This CDR3 has 15 amino acids. The specimen was peripheral blood, collected on day 0 of AZD1222 vaccination. The clonotype comes from an adult in good health. J is TRBJ1-1 and V is TRBV6-5, with 7 nucleotides matching TRBD1. CDR3 protein: CASSSPTGLNTEAFF. The DNA for the CDR3 is TGTGCCAGCAGTTCTCCGACAGGGCTGAACACTGAAGCTTTCTTT.